This T cell receptor (beta chain) was captured in a study of T-cell reconstitution after alpha-beta-depleted transplantation in children. This clonotype was observed a few times. Its specificity is not known. The authors prepared the TCRbeta library with unique molecular identifiers. TCRdb itself ran the PCR reads through MiXCR, one entry per CDR3 protein. Of hundreds of thousands of distinct CDR3 sequences listed, roughly 17% were seen once; the top ten hold over 25%. Study-wide results and limits: Newly generated T cells supplied most T-cell counts and diversity one year post-transplant. There were reportedly several hundred expanded graft clones from which alpha-beta T cells came about two months after transplant. Surviving recipient T cells and thymic progenitors produced the high day-60 TCRbeta diversity seen in some patients.

CDR3 length: 19 residues. Germline V lookup: CDR1 LGHNA, CDR2 YNFKEQ. The trim removed 4 bases at V and 4 bases at J, leaving 17 bases unmatched. The sample consisted of PBMCs, mostly from graft donor cells, taken 360 days after TCRalphabeta/CD19-depleted stem cell transplant. This clonotype was sampled from a boy under two years old who had a stem cell transplant for Wiskott-Aldrich syndrome, so the T cells may come from the graft donor. The chain joins TRBV4-2 to TRBJ2-1, with 9 bases identical to TRBD2. CDR3 residues: CASSLRASGALFGYNEQFF. In DNA, the CDR3 is TGTGCCAGCAGCCTCCGGGCTAGCGGGGCTCTTTTTGGGTACAATGAGCAGTTCTTC.